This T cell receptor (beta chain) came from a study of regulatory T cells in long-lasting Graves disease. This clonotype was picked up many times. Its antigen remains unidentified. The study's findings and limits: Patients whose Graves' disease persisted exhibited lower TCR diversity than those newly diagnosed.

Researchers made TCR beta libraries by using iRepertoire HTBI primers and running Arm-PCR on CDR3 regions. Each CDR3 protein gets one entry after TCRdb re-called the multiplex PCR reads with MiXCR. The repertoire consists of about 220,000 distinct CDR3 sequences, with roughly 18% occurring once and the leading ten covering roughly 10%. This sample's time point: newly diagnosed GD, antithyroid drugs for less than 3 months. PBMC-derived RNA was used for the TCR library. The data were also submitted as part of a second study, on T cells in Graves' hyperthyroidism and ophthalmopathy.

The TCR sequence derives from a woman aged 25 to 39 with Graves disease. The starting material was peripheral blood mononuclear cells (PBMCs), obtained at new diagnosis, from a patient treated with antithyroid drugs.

CDR3 loop: CASSLLRGNEQFF. The CDR3 DNA reads as TGTGCCAGCAGCTTACTCCGAGGAAATGAGCAGTTCTTC. V gene TRBV11-1 combines with J gene TRBJ2-1; D unclear. The germline V and J ends were trimmed by 2 bases and 7 bases, with 9 bases remaining between them. CDR3 length equals 13 residues. The germline CDR1 and CDR2 sequences are SGHAT and FQDESV (reference sequence). Full variable domain (remainder filled in from reference TRBV11-1 and TRBJ2-1): EAEVAQSPRYKITEKSQAVAFWCDPISGHATLYWYRQILGQGPELLVQFQDESVVDDSQLPKDRFSAERLKGVDSTLKIQPAELGDSAMYLCASSLLRGNEQFFGPGTRLTVL.